Shown below are 27 T cell receptor beta chains from a single sample sequenced in a study of T-cell reconstitution after alpha-beta-depleted transplantation in children. Unique molecular identifiers featured in how the TCRbeta library was prepared. TCRdb reprocessed the PCR reads via MiXCR and lists one record per CDR3 protein. The sample lists about 830,000 distinct CDR3 sequences, 15% to 20% seen once, with 5% in the top ten. Sequencing used PBMCs, mostly from graft donor cells, obtained 360 days after TCRalphabeta/CD19-depleted stem cell transplant. These receptors came from a male patient aged 10-17 years who had a stem cell transplant for acute lymphoblastic leukemia, so the T cells may come from the graft donor.

This clonotype was counted only a few times. The rearrangement joins TRBV27 to TRBJ2-3; D remains unclear. The CDR3 consists of 16 residues. Germline lookup yields CDR1 MNHEY and CDR2 SMNVEV (reference sequence). Trimming cost V 5 bases and J 0 bases, with 15 bases left between them. In nucleotides, the CDR3 is TGTGCCAGCAGTCCACCGTACTTCCCTAGCACAGATACGCAGTATTTT. Protein: CASSPPYFPSTDTQYF.

This rearrangement joins TRBV5-1 to TRBJ2-5; TRBD1 aligns across 11 bases. This CDR3 contains 18 residues. The germline gives CDR1 SGHRS, CDR2 YFSETQ. V shed 3 bases and J 1 base; nucleotides not matched to a gene: 11. DNA of the CDR3: TGCGCCAGCAGCTACAAATCCGGGACAGGGGGAGGCCAAGAGACCCAGTACTTC. It translates to CASSYKSGTGGGQETQYF.

The gene calls are TRBV13 and TRBJ2-1, with D unresolved. Germline V gene sequence: CDR1 PRHDT, CDR2 FYEKMQ (reference sequence). This CDR3 has 15 amino acids. V shed 5 bases and J shed 5 bases, with 16 bases lying between them. The CDR3 spells CASSLLGSSHNEQFF. CDR3 bases: TGTGCCAGCAGCCTGCTAGGGTCCTCTCACAATGAGCAGTTCTTC.

This clonotype has more than one count but fewer than ten. The rearrangement links TRBV5-1 to TRBJ2-1; no firm D call. The CDR3 has 15 residues. CDR1 SGHRS and CDR2 YFSETQ come from the germline V gene. Trimming removed 4 bases from V and 10 bases from J, with 21 bases in between. The CDR3 protein is CASSPDPFGNIEQFF. In nucleotides, the CDR3 is TGCGCCAGCAGCCCGGATCCCTTCGGCAATATAGAGCAGTTCTTC.

In its sample, this clonotype was seen a few times. The chain links TRBV6-1 to TRBJ2-7; 9 positions agree with TRBD1. This CDR3 contains 17 residues. V dropped 6 bases and J dropped 2; count of bases not matched to a gene: 14. Germline lookup yields CDR1 MNHNS and CDR2 SASEGT. The CDR3 loop is CASSFGQGRTLTYEQYF. The CDR3 coding sequence is TGTGCCAGCAGCTTCGGACAGGGGCGAACCCTTACCTACGAGCAGTACTTC.

This clonotype was recorded a few times. The chain links TRBV20-1 to TRBJ2-3, with unresolved D. Trimming left V 5 bases short and J 5 bases short, with 23 bases between. Per germline, CDR1 DFQATT and CDR2 SNEGSKA (reference sequence). CDR3 length: 16 residues. The CDR3 nucleotides read TGCAGTGCTTCCGAAGCTATGGTTATAGTCGGAGATACGCAGTATTTT. Encoded protein: CSASEAMVIVGDTQYF.

The J gene is TRBJ2-3, the V gene TRBV20-1; no clear D gene. The germline V gene has CDR1 DFQATT and CDR2 SNEGSKA (reference sequence). There are 14 residues in the CDR3. Trimming left V 5 bases short and J 1 base short, with 13 bases between. As DNA, the CDR3 is TGCAGTGCTGGTCTTCGCCTTGGCACAGATACGCAGTATTTT. This codes for CSAGLRLGTDTQYF.

V is TRBV12-3 or TRBV12-4 and J is TRBJ1-1, with 9 bases aligning to TRBD1. V was pared by 6 bases and J by 0 bases, with 8 bases of the junction left unmatched. CDR3 length: 16 residues. CDR3 bases: TGTGCCAGCAGGGACAGGGGTCCGCAAATGAACACTGAAGCTTTCTTT. Translating gives CASRDRGPQMNTEAFF.

The chain couples TRBV5-1 to TRBJ2-1; 13 positions match TRBD2. Germline V CDR1 and CDR2: SGHRS, YFSETQ. The trim removed 2 bases at V and 4 bases at J, leaving 18 bases unmatched. The CDR3 runs 21 residues. CDR3 nucleotide sequence: TGCGCCAGCAGCTTTTTCGGACTAGCGGGAGAGGGGGTACCCTTATACAATGAGCAGTTCTTC. It specifies CASSFFGLAGEGVPLYNEQFF.

This clonotype has a handful of counts. The rearrangement uses TRBV7-8 and TRBJ2-2, with D perhaps TRBD2 (6 bases). This CDR3 spans 14 amino acids. Germline V gives CDR1 SGHVS, CDR2 FQNEAQ. Trimming removed 0 bases from V and 6 bases from J, with 8 bases in between. The CDR3 sequence is CASSLAWEAGELFF. Written as DNA, the CDR3 is TGTGCCAGCAGCTTAGCGTGGGAGGCCGGGGAGCTGTTTTTT.

This clonotype was found a few times. J is TRBJ1-4 and V is TRBV4-1, with D unclear. V was cut by 4 bases and J by 8 bases, with 11 bases left in between. Germline V gene data show CDR1 as MGHRA and CDR2 as YSYEKL. This CDR3 is 13 amino acids long. The DNA for the CDR3 is TGCGCCAGCAGCCTCCTGTCGAGCGAAAAACTGTTTTTT. It codes for CASSLLSSEKLFF.

This sequence joins TRBV5-6 and TRBJ2-5; D is tentatively TRBD1 or TRBD2 (5 bases each). There are 13 residues in the CDR3. Trimming left V 3 bases short and J 4 bases short, with 10 bases between. CDR1 is SGHDT, CDR2 YYEEEE, per germline. The CDR3 is CASSSIGTETQYF. CDR3 sequence (DNA): TGTGCCAGCAGCTCAATCGGGACAGAGACCCAGTACTTC. Supplemented by reference TRBV5-6 and TRBJ2-5, the full variable domain reads DAGVTQSPTHLIKTRGQQVTLRCSPKSGHDTVSWYQQALGQGPQFIFQYYEEEERQRGNFPDRFSGHQFPNYSSELNVNALLLGDSALYLCASSSIGTETQYFGPGTRLLVL.

This clonotype was seen a handful of times. The rearrangement uses TRBV29-1 and TRBJ2-7, with unresolved D. Germline V gives CDR1 SQVTM, CDR2 ANQGSEA. Trimming pared 4 bases from V and 4 bases from J, leaving 11 bases between. CDR3 length: 12 amino acids. CDR3 in DNA: TGCAGCGTTGGAGTTGTTACTTACGAGCAGTACTTC. It specifies CSVGVVTYEQYF.

V usage is TRBV5-1 and J usage is TRBJ2-5; weak D call: TRBD2 (6 bases). V lost 3 bases to trimming and J lost 5 bases, with 14 bases between them. The V gene's germline CDR1 is SGHRS and CDR2 YFSETQ. This CDR3 is built from 14 residues. In nucleotides, the CDR3 is TGCGCCAGCAGCTACAGGCTTCGGGGGGAGACCCAGTACTTC. It yields the protein CASSYRLRGETQYF.

The chain is built from TRBV18 and TRBJ1-1; no reliable D call. This CDR3 has 15 amino acids. Germline CDR1 and CDR2: KGHSH and LQKENI. Trimming cost V 4 bases and J 4 bases, with 16 bases left between them. The DNA for the CDR3 is TGTGCCAGCTCACTAAAGACCGGGCAAGGCACTGAAGCTTTCTTT. Its translation: CASSLKTGQGTEAFF. The full variable domain, with the rest looked up from reference TRBV18 and TRBJ1-1, is NAGVMQNPRHLVRRRGQEARLRCSPMKGHSHVYWYRQLPEEGLKFMVYLQKENIIDESGMPKERFSAEFPKEGPSILRIQQVVRGDSAAYFCASSLKTGQGTEAFFGQGTRLTVV.

This clonotype came up a few times. This chain joins TRBV7-8 and TRBJ2-7, with 10 bases identical to TRBD2. This CDR3 has 16 amino acids. CDR1 is SGHVS and CDR2 is FQNEAQ in the germline V gene. Trimming at V came to 5 bases and at J to 7 bases, leaving 14 bases not matched to a gene. The CDR3 is CASSDHSASGSREQYF. In DNA, the CDR3 is TGTGCCAGCAGCGATCATTCGGCTAGCGGGAGTCGGGAGCAGTACTTC.

The rearrangement uses TRBV7-3 and TRBJ2-2; the D gene could be TRBD1 or TRBD2 (5 bases each). V was pared by 5 bases and J by 8 bases, with 18 bases between. Germline V gene lookup returns CDR1 SGHTA and CDR2 FQGTGA. The CDR3 has 15 residues. This CDR3 reads CASSRPVEGRGELFF. CDR3 in DNA: TGTGCCAGCAGCAGACCAGTAGAGGGGCGAGGGGAGCTGTTTTTT.

At least ten counts were recorded for this clonotype. J is TRBJ2-6 and V is TRBV9; D uncertain. Deletions cut 4 bases from V and 2 bases from J, with 7 bases between. Germline lookup yields CDR1 SGDLS and CDR2 YYNGEE. The CDR3 spans 14 residues. The CDR3 DNA sequence: TGTGCCAGCAGCCCCTACACTGGGGCCAACGTCCTGACTTTC. Protein product: CASSPYTGANVLTF.

This clonotype was detected only a few times. The genes are TRBV5-1 and TRBJ1-6; D remains unclear. Germline-derived CDR1 and CDR2 are SGHRS and YFSETQ. This CDR3 has 15 residues. The V and J ends lost 1 base and 5 bases respectively, with 10 bases between them. CDR3 sequence reads: CASSLRPWDNSPLHF. The CDR3 bases are TGCGCCAGCAGCTTGAGACCCTGGGATAATTCACCCCTCCACTTT.

This clonotype was recorded a few times. The rearrangement joins TRBV27 to TRBJ1-6; 7 positions agree with TRBD1. This CDR3 has 15 residues. Unmatched junction bases numbered 8, after V lost 3 bases and J lost 9 bases. CDR1 and CDR2 from the germline V gene are MNHEY and SMNVEV (reference sequence). For the CDR3, the DNA is TGTGCCAGCAGTTTCCGACAGGGATGGGGTTCACCCCTCCACTTT. It specifies CASSFRQGWGSPLHF.

The chain joins TRBV10-3 to TRBJ1-1; 7 nucleotides agree with TRBD1. With V trimmed by 6 bases and J by 1 base, 5 bases remained unmatched. Germline CDR1 reads ENHRY; CDR2 reads SYGVKD. The length of the CDR3 is 14 residues. The CDR3, as DNA: TGTGCCATCAGGGCACAGGGGTCGAACACTGAAGCTTTCTTT. It codes for CAIRAQGSNTEAFF.

This clonotype was counted only a few times. The V and J genes are TRBV11-2 and TRBJ1-1; a possible D gene is TRBD1 (6 bases). CDR3 length: 14 amino acids. Germline values: CDR1 SGHAT, CDR2 FQNNGV. The germline V and J ends were trimmed by 1 base and 6 bases, with 12 bases remaining between them. The CDR3 here is CASSLVKGVAEAFF. Here the CDR3 DNA reads TGTGCCAGCAGCTTAGTCAAGGGGGTCGCTGAAGCTTTCTTT.

CDR3 coding DNA: TGCGCCAGCAGCTTGCCGGCAAGACTAGCGGGAGGGAATGAGCAGTTCTTC. Protein: CASSLPARLAGGNEQFF. V and J are TRBV5-1 and TRBJ2-1; TRBD2 agrees at 14 bases. CDR1 and CDR2 from the germline V gene are SGHRS and YFSETQ. The CDR3 is made up of 17 amino acids. V gave up 1 base and J gave up 7 bases; unmatched junction bases: 7. Filled out from reference TRBV5-1 and TRBJ2-1, the complete variable domain reads KAGVTQTPRYLIKTRGQQVTLSCSPISGHRSVSWYQQTPGQGLQFLFEYFSETQRNKGNFPGRFSGRQFSNSRSEMNVSTLELGDSALYLCASSLPARLAGGNEQFFGPGTRLTVL.

This clonotype was picked up a small number of times. The chain uses TRBV10-3 and TRBJ2-3; D remains ambiguous. The germline V gene encodes CDR1 ENHRY and CDR2 SYGVKD. The CDR3 runs 13 residues. V was shortened by 8 bases and J by 4 bases, with 13 bases between the two germline ends. CDR3 amino acids: CAIGPAGADTQYF. The CDR3, as DNA: TGTGCCATCGGGCCCGCCGGCGCAGATACGCAGTATTTT.

DNA of the CDR3: TGTGCCAGCAGCATAGGGACTCCTAAGGGAGAGACCCAGTACTTC. It is translated as CASSIGTPKGETQYF. The chain links TRBV21-1 to TRBJ2-5; the table's D call, TRBD2, has no DNA check behind it. TRBV21-1 is a listed pseudogene. This CDR3 contains 15 residues.

The rearrangement links TRBV12-3 or TRBV12-4 to TRBJ2-7; TRBD2 matches 10 bases. The V segment lost 7 bases and the J segment 6 bases; nucleotides outside the gene matches: 15. CDR3 length: 16 residues. CDR3 protein: CASNALAGVLGFEQYF. For the CDR3, the DNA is TGTGCCAGCAATGCGCTAGCGGGAGTATTGGGTTTCGAGCAGTACTTC.

The rearrangement uses TRBV18 and TRBJ1-3; 7 positions agree with TRBD1. Trimming took 3 bases from V and 0 from J; bases not matched to a gene: 5. The germline V gene encodes CDR1 KGHSH and CDR2 LQKENI. The CDR3 covers 16 residues. CDR3 in amino acids: CASSPSPGGSGNTIYF. The CDR3 DNA reads as TGTGCCAGCTCACCTTCGCCAGGGGGCTCTGGAAACACCATATATTTT.